This T cell receptor beta chain derives from a study of blood T cell repertoires in COVID-19. The overall study: Samples of COVID-19 (acute and convalescent) were obtained from the United States, Italy and Spain. PBMCs, B-cell-depleted T cells, or T cells provided the cDNA or gDNA that made up the material.

Sequencing used immunoSEQ multiplex PCR; TCRdb keeps in-frame clones, though not all of them. The sample holds roughly 110,000 clones, roughly 90% seen once. CDR3 length: 14 amino acids. CDR1 and CDR2 (germline): MDHEN, SYDVKM. V shed 3 bases and J shed 5 bases, with 11 bases lying between them. This sequence was found in a man aged 40-50 years with active or convalescent COVID-19. The sequenced material came from peripheral blood. This chain joins TRBV28 and TRBJ2-4, with a weak D call TRBD1 (5 bases). CDR3 sequence: CASSLGRVQNIQYF. In DNA, the CDR3 is TGTGCCAGCAGTTTGGGCAGGGTCCAAAACATTCAGTACTTC.